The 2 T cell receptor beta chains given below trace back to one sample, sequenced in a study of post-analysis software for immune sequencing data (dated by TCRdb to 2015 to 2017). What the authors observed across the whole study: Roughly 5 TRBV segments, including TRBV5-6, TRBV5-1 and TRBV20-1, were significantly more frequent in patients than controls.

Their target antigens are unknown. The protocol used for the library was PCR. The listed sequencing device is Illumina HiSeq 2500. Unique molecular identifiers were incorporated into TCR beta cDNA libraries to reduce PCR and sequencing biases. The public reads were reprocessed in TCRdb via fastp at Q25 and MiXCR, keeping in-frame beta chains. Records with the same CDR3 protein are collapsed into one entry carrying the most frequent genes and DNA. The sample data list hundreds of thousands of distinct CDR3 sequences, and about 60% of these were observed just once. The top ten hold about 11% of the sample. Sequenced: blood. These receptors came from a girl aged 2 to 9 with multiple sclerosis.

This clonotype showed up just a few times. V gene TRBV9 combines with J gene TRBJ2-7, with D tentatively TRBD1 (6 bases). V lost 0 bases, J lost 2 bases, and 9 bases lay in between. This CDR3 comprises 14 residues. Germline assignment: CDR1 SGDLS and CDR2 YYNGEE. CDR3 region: CASSVEGTTYEQYF. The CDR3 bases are TGTGCCAGCAGCGTAGAGGGGACAACCTACGAGCAGTACTTC.

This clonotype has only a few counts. DNA for the CDR3: TGCGCCAGCAGCCAAGGGGGCCTATACAGGGACAATGAGCAGTTCTTC. Protein product: CASSQGGLYRDNEQFF. The V gene is TRBV4-3, the J gene TRBJ2-1; D possibly corresponds to TRBD1 (6 bases). CDR1 and CDR2 from the germline V gene are LGHNA and YSLEER. V shed 1 base and J shed 5 bases, with 15 bases lying between them. The length of the CDR3 is 16 residues.